Below are 21 T cell receptor beta chains sequenced from a single sample in a study of cytomegalovirus exposure and HLA in healthy donors (dated 2017 in TCRdb). The library was made by the immunoSEQ multiplex PCR assay. For the multiplex PCR, a mixture combining 60 forward primers for TCR Vbeta segments and 13 reverse primers for TCR Jbeta segments was used. TCRdb took over this immuneACCESS table, retaining in-frame rearrangements with V and J assigned. Such tables are incomplete; in checked studies, under half of the missing clones stem from an unresolved V gene, and the remainder is unexplained. This sample has approximately 100,000 clones in its table, and roughly 82% of those were observed once. The ten largest clones represent more than 2.5% of the sample. Sequencing was done on a sample of PBMCs. The receptors shown here come from a male donor in good health and CMV-seropositive.

As for this clone: The junction shows a germline mismatch at one end, possibly a read error. The rearrangement joins TRBV29-1 to TRBJ2-7; 9 bases fit TRBD2. The length of the CDR3 is 12 residues. CDR1 and CDR2 (germline): SQVTM, ANQGSEA. The DNA of the CDR3 is TGCAGCGTACTAGGGACTAGCAACTATCGAGTCTTC. It is translated as CSVLGTSNYRVF.

This clone appeared a few times. The chain is built from TRBV23-1 and TRBJ1-4, with TRBD1 identical over 8 bases. TRBV23-1 is assigned to the ORF class and has an uncertain function. The CDR3 length is 16 residues. Losses at the gene ends were 4 bases for V and 7 bases for J; bases not matched to a gene: 11. The CDR3 nucleotides read TGCGCCAGCAGTCCGGTTCTTGGACAGGGCATTGAAAAACTGTTTTTT. It is translated as CASSPVLGQGIEKLFF.

The chain employs TRBV7-9 and TRBJ2-7; D is undetermined. V was pared by 2 bases and J by 7 bases, with 24 bases between. The CDR3 is 17 amino acids. Germline CDR1 and CDR2: SEHNR and FQNEAQ (reference sequence). The CDR3 region has the DNA TGTGCCAGCAGCTTAATGCGAGGTGGTCTCCCGGGTGGAGAGCAGTACTTC. Translation gives CASSLMRGGLPGGEQYF.

The chain combines TRBV5-1 with TRBJ2-3; 8 bases match TRBD2. Germline V gene data show CDR1 as SGHRS and CDR2 as YFSETQ. After removal of 4 bases from V and 3 bases from J, the junction contained 10 bases not matched to a gene. This CDR3 has 16 amino acids. CDR3 loop: CASSDSGGGRTDTQYF. In DNA form, the CDR3 reads TGCGCCAGCAGCGACTCCGGGGGGGGAAGGACAGATACGCAGTATTTT.

The chain couples TRBV5-3 to TRBJ2-7, with a tentative D call TRBD1 (6 bases). Being an ORF, TRBV5-3 has a function that is uncertain. Trimming cost V 0 bases and J 6 bases, with 25 bases left between them. The CDR3 length is 18 residues. The CDR3 region has the DNA TGTGCCAGAAGCTTGGCCAACAGGGAGAGTAGTGATTTGTGCGAGCAGTACTTC. Its translation is CARSLANRESSDLCEQYF.

The J gene is TRBJ2-1, the V gene TRBV30, with 9 bases lining up with TRBD1. CDR3 length: 15 residues. V lost 7 bases and J lost 7; bases outside the gene matches: 14. Germline CDR1 reads GTSNPN; CDR2 reads SVGIG (reference sequence). The CDR3 DNA sequence: TGTGCCTTCCTCTGGGGACAGGGAGTCGGTAATGAGCAGTTCTTC. Its protein is CAFLWGQGVGNEQFF.

The gene calls are TRBV27 and TRBJ1-1; tentative D call: TRBD1 (5 bases). Germline loops: CDR1 MNHEY, CDR2 SMNVEV (reference sequence). Trimming removed 8 bases at V and 1 base at J, with 8 bases between. This CDR3 comprises 12 residues. The CDR3 is CASATANTEAFF. DNA for the CDR3: TGTGCCAGCGCGACAGCGAACACTGAAGCTTTCTTT.

The chain joins TRBV6-1 to TRBJ2-4; the D gene is possibly TRBD1 (6 bases). This CDR3 spans 15 amino acids. CDR1 and CDR2 from the germline V gene are MNHNS and SASEGT. V was cut by 5 bases and J by 5 bases, with 16 bases left in between. Here the CDR3 reads CASSPQGRWENIQYF. The CDR3 nucleotides read TGTGCCAGCAGTCCACAGGGTCGGTGGGAAAACATTCAGTACTTC.

This sequence joins TRBV18 and TRBJ2-2, with 9 bases identical to TRBD2. Trimming removed 3 bases from V and 5 bases from J; junction bases left unmatched: 13. Germline V gives CDR1 KGHSH, CDR2 LQKENI. The CDR3 is 18 amino acids. The CDR3 nucleotides are TGTGCCAGCTCACCGTATAGCGGGAGCGATGTTGGGACCGGGGAGCTGTTTTTT. Translation: CASSPYSGSDVGTGELFF.

The chain has TRBV19 and TRBJ2-1; D perhaps matches TRBD2 (5 bases). From germline, CDR1 is LNHDA and CDR2 SQIVND (reference sequence). The CDR3 has 13 amino acids. Trimming took off 7 bases at V and 8 bases at J, with 15 bases between the two ends. The CDR3 DNA reads TGTGCCAGTACCCCAGTCGGGGTCCATGAGCAGTTCTTC. This sequence encodes CASTPVGVHEQFF.

The rearrangement uses TRBV28 and TRBJ2-3; D is unclear. The CDR3 extends over 14 amino acids. Deletions cut 5 bases from V and 1 base from J, with 10 bases between. In germline, CDR1 is MDHEN, CDR2 SYDVKM. Here the CDR3 DNA reads TGTGCCAGCAGTACCCTGCAGGGCACAGATACGCAGTATTTT. Residues: CASSTLQGTDTQYF.

The V gene is TRBV5-1, the J gene TRBJ1-6; 7 positions match TRBD1. The CDR3 covers 15 residues. With 3 bases clipped from V and 5 bases from J, the junction kept 5 bases outside the gene matches. Germline V CDR1 and CDR2: SGHRS, YFSETQ. The CDR3 loop is CASSSNRGNNSPLHF. The DNA for the CDR3 is TGCGCCAGCAGCTCGAACAGGGGTAATAATTCACCCCTCCACTTT.

The rearrangement links TRBV28 to TRBJ2-1; 7 bases match TRBD2. V lost 5 bases and J lost 0; bases outside the gene matches: 4. Germline CDR1 MDHEN, CDR2 SYDVKM. The CDR3 length is 15 residues. CDR3 DNA: TGTGCCAGCAGTGCAGCGGGGAGCTCCTACAATGAGCAGTTCTTC. Residues: CASSAAGSSYNEQFF.

This rearrangement joins TRBV25-1 to TRBJ2-7, with 9 bases aligning to TRBD1. V gave up 7 bases and J gave up 1 base; unmatched junction bases: 5. Per the germline V gene, CDR1 is MGHDK and CDR2 is SYGVNS. This CDR3 comprises 14 residues. In DNA, the CDR3 is TGTGCCAGCACCTCAGGACAGGGGTCCTACGAGCAGTACTTC. It yields the protein CASTSGQGSYEQYF.

The chain uses TRBV5-8 and TRBJ2-1; D ambiguous. V shed 3 bases and J shed 9 bases, with 10 bases lying between them. This CDR3 comprises 12 residues. Germline V gene data show CDR1 as SGHTS and CDR2 as YDEGEE. Written as DNA, the CDR3 is TGTGCCAGCAGCTCCAGCAGAGGTGAGCAGTTCTTC. This translates into CASSSSRGEQFF.

This clone was counted between two and nine times. One junction end does not reproduce the germline sequence, and a read error may be involved. The V gene is TRBV4-3, the J gene TRBJ1-2; perhaps TRBD1 as D (6 bases). Germline V gives CDR1 LGHNA, CDR2 YSLEER. CDR3 size: 15 residues. The CDR3 sequence is CASSQASGQYYGYPF. Written as DNA, the CDR3 is TGCGCCAGCAGCCAAGCGTCCGGACAGTACTATGGCTACCCCTTC.

The V call is TRBV29-1, the J call TRBJ2-2, with 7 positions matching TRBD1. Germline-derived CDR1 and CDR2 are SQVTM and ANQGSEA. V dropped 6 bases and J dropped 5; count of bases not matched to a gene: 3. This CDR3 has 12 amino acids. The CDR3 nucleotides read TGCAGCGTCTCACAGGGGACCGGGGAGCTGTTTTTT. Protein sequence: CSVSQGTGELFF.

J is TRBJ1-3 and V is TRBV7-8, with D unresolved. Germline CDR1 is SGHVS and CDR2 is FQNEAQ. Trimming removed 5 bases from V and 0 bases from J, with 14 bases in between. The CDR3 contains 16 residues. CDR3 sequence: CASSQDLVRSGNTIYF. CDR3 DNA sequence: TGTGCCAGCAGCCAAGACCTAGTCCGCTCTGGAAACACCATATATTTT.

This chain joins TRBV2 and TRBJ1-1, with D perhaps matching TRBD1 (6 bases). Trimming took off 3 bases at V and 1 base at J, with 12 bases between the two ends. The germline gives CDR1 SNHLY, CDR2 FYNNEI. The CDR3 spans 15 residues. CDR3 region: CASSDQGLPNTEAFF. DNA for the CDR3: TGTGCCAGCAGTGATCAGGGGCTCCCGAACACTGAAGCTTTCTTT. The full variable domain, its missing parts supplied by reference TRBV2 and TRBJ1-1, is EPEVTQTPSHQVTQMGQEVILRCVPISNHLYFYWYRQILGQKVEFLVSFYNNEISEKSEIFDDQFSVERPDGSNFTLKIRSTKLEDSAMYFCASSDQGLPNTEAFFGQGTRLTVV.

This chain connects TRBV11-2 to TRBJ2-1; TRBD2 matches 7 bases. Germline V gene data show CDR1 as SGHAT and CDR2 as FQNNGV. V dropped 5 bases and J dropped 3; count of bases not matched to a gene: 7. This CDR3 region has 15 residues. The CDR3 nucleotides are TGTGCCAGCAGCGCTAGCGGAACAAACTACAATGAGCAGTTCTTC. Amino acids: CASSASGTNYNEQFF.

This clone was observed a single time. The chain links TRBV5-1 to TRBJ2-5; D perhaps matches TRBD1 (5 bases). Germline lookup yields CDR1 SGHRS and CDR2 YFSETQ. V shed 2 bases and J shed 0 bases, with 8 bases lying between them. CDR3 length equals 14 residues. The CDR3 sequence: CASSFQTDQETQYF. CDR3 nucleotides: TGCGCCAGCAGCTTCCAGACAGACCAAGAGACCCAGTACTTC.